These 24 T cell receptor beta chains originate from one sample sequenced in a study of glioma-infiltrating T cells after dendritic cell vaccination. As to time point: after dendritic cell vaccination, including at tumor progression/relapse. Measured with immunoSEQ multiplex PCR; TCRdb has only the in-frame clones, and not every one. The table lists tens of thousands of clones, around 85% of them singletons, with around 9.3% in the top ten. Here the sequenced sample was blood, taken after dendritic cell vaccination. Receptor source: a human donor with glioblastoma.

The V gene is TRBV25-1, the J gene TRBJ2-1, with TRBD2 matching over 10 bases. The CDR3 consists of 18 residues. The V gene end was trimmed by 2 bases and the J gene end by 2 bases; junction bases not matched to a gene: 9. Per the germline V gene, CDR1 is MGHDK and CDR2 is SYGVNS. The CDR3 region is CASSEAQREGRAYNEQFF. The CDR3 DNA reads as TGTGCCAGCAGTGAAGCCCAGCGGGAGGGCCGGGCCTACAATGAGCAGTTCTTC.

The chain is built from TRBV9 and TRBJ1-6; D may be TRBD1 (6 bases). The CDR3 extends over 13 amino acids. Between the trimmed V and J ends, which lost 7 bases and 7 bases, there was a span of 12 bases. Germline V lookup: CDR1 SGDLS, CDR2 YYNGEE. The CDR3 protein is CASSGQRNSPLHF. CDR3 DNA sequence: TGTGCCAGCTCTGGACAGCGAAATTCACCCCTCCACTTT. Looking up the rest from reference TRBV9 and TRBJ1-6 gives the full variable domain: DSGVTQTPKHLITATGQRVTLRCSPRSGDLSVYWYQQSLDQGLQFLIQYYNGEERAKGNILERFSAQQFPDLHSELNLSSLELGDSALYFCASSGQRNSPLHFGNGTRLTVT.

This clone turned up a few times. The chain has TRBV6-6 and TRBJ1-1, with D perhaps TRBD1 (5 bases). CDR3 length: 14 amino acids. The V gene lost 0 bases and the J gene lost 9 bases, with 14 bases spanning the gap. CDR1 and CDR2 from the germline V gene are MNHNY and SVGAGI (reference sequence). The CDR3 loop is CASSYSRDPGQAFF. CDR3 coding DNA: TGTGCCAGCAGTTACTCGAGAGATCCAGGGCAAGCTTTCTTT.

CDR3 protein: CASSYSTSSNGYTF. In DNA, the CDR3 is TGTGCCAGCAGTTACTCGACTTCCTCTAATGGCTACACCTTC. This chain joins TRBV6-5 and TRBJ1-2; D gene unclear. There are 14 residues in the CDR3. V was trimmed by 0 bases and J by 6 bases, leaving 11 bases between them. The germline gives CDR1 MNHEY, CDR2 SVGAGI.

The rearrangement joins TRBV5-1 to TRBJ2-7, with 8 nucleotides matching TRBD1. CDR1 SGHRS and CDR2 YFSETQ come from the germline V gene. The length of the CDR3 is 14 residues. With V trimmed by 6 bases and J by 12 bases, 17 bases remained unmatched. The DNA for the CDR3 is TGCGCCAGCAACTCAAACGACATCCGACAGGGGTGGTACTTC. This gives the protein CASNSNDIRQGWYF.

The chain employs TRBV6-5 and TRBJ2-7, with 8 bases that match TRBD2. The CDR3 runs 14 residues. Germline assignment: CDR1 MNHEY and CDR2 SVGAGI. After removal of 5 bases from V and 3 bases from J, the junction contained 6 bases not matched to a gene. CDR3 nucleotide sequence: TGTGCCAGCAGTGGAGCGGGAGTGCTCTACGAGCAGTACTTC. This gives the protein CASSGAGVLYEQYF.

The chain carries TRBV7-3 and TRBJ1-2; possible D gene TRBD1, 6 bases. The ends were cut back, 1 base at V and 8 bases at J, with 20 bases in the middle. This CDR3 contains 16 residues. Germline V gene lookup returns CDR1 SGHTA and CDR2 FQGTGA. The CDR3, as DNA: TGTGCCAGCAGCTTAAACGGGGGGGAAAGACAGGCCGGCTACACCTTC. This translates into CASSLNGGERQAGYTF.

The rearrangement joins TRBV2 to TRBJ2-3, with D unclear. The germline V gene has CDR1 SNHLY and CDR2 FYNNEI. With 2 bases removed from V and 5 bases from J, the gap between germline ends came to 8 bases. CDR3 length: 13 residues. The CDR3 here is CASSEIPLDTQYF. CDR3 DNA: TGTGCCAGCAGTGAAATTCCCCTAGATACGCAGTATTTT.

The J gene is TRBJ2-5, the V gene TRBV4-1; 11 bases agree with TRBD2. The CDR3 covers 16 residues. J gave up 4 bases and V 1 base, and 5 bases lay outside the gene matches. Germline V gene lookup returns CDR1 MGHRA and CDR2 YSYEKL. The CDR3 spells CASSQGSSGRRETQYF. For the CDR3, the DNA is TGCGCCAGCAGCCAAGGATCTAGCGGGAGGCGAGAGACCCAGTACTTC.

The rearrangement joins TRBV6-6 to TRBJ2-3; 10 bases agree with TRBD2. In germline, CDR1 is MNHNY, CDR2 SVGAGI (reference sequence). After removal of 0 bases from V and 6 bases from J, the junction contained 6 bases not matched to a gene. CDR3 length: 16 residues. As DNA, the CDR3 is TGTGCCAGCAGTTACTCGTTAGCGGGGGGTAGTGATACGCAGTATTTT. This codes for CASSYSLAGGSDTQYF.

The chain recombines TRBV6-6 with TRBJ1-1; D not certain. CDR1 and CDR2 from the germline V gene are MNHNY and SVGAGI (reference sequence). The V end was cut by 2 bases, the J end by 1 base, with 5 bases between. The length of the CDR3 is 13 residues. DNA for the CDR3: TGTGCCAGCAGTTACGGCAGGAACACTGAAGCTTTCTTT. Translated, it gives CASSYGRNTEAFF.

The V call is TRBV2, the J call TRBJ1-5, with 8 bases matching TRBD1. This CDR3 has 15 amino acids. V lost 5 bases and J lost 4; bases outside the gene matches: 7. CDR1 and CDR2 (germline): SNHLY, FYNNEI. The CDR3 DNA sequence: TGTGCCAGCAGTAAAATAGGGACAGGTAATCAGCCCCAGCATTTT. Translated, it gives CASSKIGTGNQPQHF.

The rearrangement uses TRBV7-9 and TRBJ2-1; D possibly corresponds to TRBD1 (6 bases). The CDR3 runs 13 residues. Per the germline V gene, CDR1 is SEHNR and CDR2 is FQNEAQ (reference sequence). Deletions cut 4 bases from V and 6 bases from J, with 10 bases between. The CDR3 here is CASSSMDSNEQFF. CDR3 DNA: TGTGCCAGCAGCTCCATGGACAGCAATGAGCAGTTCTTC.

V usage is TRBV27 and J usage is TRBJ1-5; D is ambiguous. With 6 bases removed from V and 0 bases from J, the gap between germline ends came to 12 bases. Germline V gives CDR1 MNHEY, CDR2 SMNVEV (reference sequence). The CDR3 has 15 residues. DNA for the CDR3: TGTGCCAGCAGGAATGGAGCTAGTAGCAATCAGCCCCAGCATTTT. This codes for CASRNGASSNQPQHF.

DNA for the CDR3: TGTGCCAGCAGTTTACTAGCGGGGAGCCTCGGGGAGCAGTTCTTC. This gives the protein CASSLLAGSLGEQFF. The V gene is TRBV27, the J gene TRBJ2-1; 9 bases are shared with TRBD2. Germline assignment: CDR1 MNHEY and CDR2 SMNVEV (reference sequence). Losses at the gene ends were 2 bases for V and 10 bases for J; bases not matched to a gene: 9. This CDR3 is 15 amino acids long.

Here the CDR3 reads CASSTLRAGEGDTQYF. CDR3 DNA sequence: TGTGCCAGCAGTACCCTGAGGGCGGGAGAGGGAGATACGCAGTATTTT. This sequence joins TRBV27 and TRBJ2-3; 7 bases agree with TRBD2. J lost 5 bases, V lost 5 bases, and 13 bases had no gene match. The CDR3 is 16 amino acids. The germline gives CDR1 MNHEY, CDR2 SMNVEV (reference sequence).

J is TRBJ1-2 and V is TRBV27; 10 positions match TRBD1. The CDR3 is 16 amino acids. With V trimmed by 6 bases and J by 3 bases, 10 bases remained unmatched. Germline assignment: CDR1 MNHEY and CDR2 SMNVEV (reference sequence). CDR3 nucleotide sequence: TGTGCCAGCAGAGCCCCTGGACAGGGGGTTTACTATGGCTACACCTTC. Residues: CASRAPGQGVYYGYTF.

The rearrangement joins TRBV27 to TRBJ1-2, with 8 bases matching TRBD1. V shed 4 bases and J 6 bases; nucleotides not matched to a gene: 13. The CDR3 totals 16 residues. Germline CDR1 and CDR2: MNHEY and SMNVEV (reference sequence). CDR3 in DNA: TGTGCCAGCAGTTCCTTCTATTACAGGGGGGACGATGGCTACACCTTC. It translates to CASSSFYYRGDDGYTF.

The chain couples TRBV7-8 to TRBJ2-7; 8 positions agree with TRBD1. Trimming at V came to 5 bases and at J to 2 bases, leaving 11 bases not matched to a gene. There are 16 residues in the CDR3. Germline CDR1 and CDR2: SGHVS and FQNEAQ. The CDR3 DNA sequence: TGTGCCAGCAGCGCGACAGGGGCTTATATTCCCTACGAGCAGTACTTC. This encodes CASSATGAYIPYEQYF. The full variable domain, in which reference TRBV7-8 and TRBJ2-7 provide the parts outside the CDR3, is GAGVSQSPRYKVAKRGQDVALRCDPISGHVSLFWYQQALGQGPEFLTYFQNEAQLDKSGLPSDRFFAERPEGSVSTLKIQRTQQEDSAVYLCASSATGAYIPYEQYFGPGTRLTVT.

The J gene is TRBJ1-1, the V gene TRBV30, with TRBD1 matching over 7 bases. CDR3 length: 13 amino acids. V trimming: 8 bases; J trimming: 2 bases; junction bases outside the gene matches: 8. Germline CDR1 is GTSNPN and CDR2 is SVGIG (reference sequence). The CDR3 is CAGPGDSNTEAFF. CDR3 DNA sequence: TGTGCCGGTCCCGGGGACAGTAACACTGAAGCTTTCTTT.

This chain links TRBV7-2 with TRBJ2-2; D not resolved. V lost 5 bases to trimming and J lost 3 bases, with 4 bases between them. This CDR3 has 12 amino acids. The germline V gene has CDR1 SGHTA and CDR2 FQGNSA. The CDR3 is CASSLYTGELFF. The CDR3 DNA follows: TGTGCCAGCAGCCTATACACCGGGGAGCTGTTTTTT.

DNA for the CDR3: TGTGCCAGCAGCTTCAGTACCGGGGAGCTGTTTTTT. Translating it yields CASSFSTGELFF. The V and J genes are TRBV5-4 and TRBJ2-2; D call uncertain. The CDR3 covers 12 residues. Trimming removed 2 bases at V and 5 bases at J, with 4 bases between. CDR1 SGHNT and CDR2 YYREEE come from the germline V gene (reference sequence).

This clone appeared a few times. The chain is built from TRBV7-6 and TRBJ2-6, with 8 bases lining up with TRBD1. Looked up from germline, CDR1 is SGHVS and CDR2 is FNYEAQ. The ends lost 1 base at V and 0 bases at J; junction bases unmatched: 5. The CDR3 extends over 18 amino acids. CDR3 sequence: CASSLVPGGNSGANVLTF. The CDR3 bases are TGTGCCAGCAGCTTAGTCCCAGGGGGCAACTCTGGGGCCAACGTCCTGACTTTC.

The chain recombines TRBV7-9 with TRBJ2-6; TRBD1 might be the D (5 bases). The V gene lost 3 bases and the J gene lost 0 bases, with 9 bases spanning the gap. The CDR3 is 16 amino acids. Germline values: CDR1 SEHNR, CDR2 FQNEAQ (reference sequence). The DNA for the CDR3 is TGTGCCAGCAGCTTGTACAGGCCCTCTGGGGCCAACGTCCTGACTTTC. It codes for CASSLYRPSGANVLTF.